This T cell receptor (beta chain) was sequenced in a study of cytomegalovirus exposure and HLA in healthy donors (dated by TCRdb to the late 2010s). Some background on the complete study: According to a later analysis, the 110 or so validation repertoires were produced on the same platform as the 700 or so repertoires of the first cohort. Besides the first cohort of 550 to 750 subjects, a separate validation cohort made up of 90 to 150 different subjects was used. The study was designed to test whether signatures of past pathogen exposure could be identified by cataloging public T cell receptors. High-throughput TCR immunosequencing, statistical association of individual TCRs with disease status, and machine learning were combined to predict cytomegalovirus infection status.

The full study reports these points: The authors suggested that the approach could potentially be generalized to other disease states and immunological phenotypes. In vitro tests confirmed that a few of the cytomegalovirus-associated TCR beta chains recognize cytomegalovirus antigens. The classifier was reported to diagnose cytomegalovirus status with high specificity and sensitivity in both the original cohort and the validation cohort. Subsequent analysis determined that TCRs grouped into clusters in the first cohort also showed a tendency toward co-occurrence across the roughly 110 validation repertoires, and approximately 94% of cluster scores exceeded 0. The validation cohort had no HLA typing available for a later analysis, so co-occurrence within that cohort was assessed over all 130 or so repertoires. In the study, some 160 TCR beta chains were listed as associated with cytomegalovirus. Most TCR sequences were seen in very few donors, while some public TCRs were found in many individuals.

Trimming takes 0 bases from V and 5 bases from J, and the germline ends sit 13 bases apart. Looking up the germline V gene yields CDR1 ENHRY and CDR2 SYGVKD. The CDR3 goes from the cysteine to the phenylalanine over 16 residues. Only the CDR3 part of the read is kept: 48 bases, read in frame from the first base. The protocol used for the library was the immunoSEQ multiplex PCR assay. From the authors' description of their analysis: A statistical classification framework was built to diagnose cytomegalovirus status from the catalog of TCR beta chain sequences. Held by TCRdb, this immuneACCESS table contains in-frame sequences only and omits some clones. Under half of the omission traces to an unresolved V gene where checked; the cause of the rest is unknown. The V and J calls and clone size are taken from that table; D and trimming were inferred from the DNA. The sample profile shows under 85,000 clones; 94% of them were found once. The top ten clonotypes cover roughly 2.1% of the sample.

Separate from the approximately 700-subject first cohort, the validation cohort of around 130 subjects was the group to which the donors belonged. As regards this clone: Its recognized antigen is unknown. It has no much larger one-base neighbor in the sample; base qualities were not kept.

The receptor chain draws on TRBV10-3 and TRBJ2-2, and perhaps TRBD1 as D gene, on 6 matching bases. Input material: PBMCs. The origin of this receptor is a woman under 30 in good health and CMV-seronegative. The CDR3 region: CAISESVGGLTGELFF. The DNA reads TGTGCCATCAGTGAGTCCGTAGGGGGTTTAACCGGGGAGCTGTTTTTT.